These T cell receptor beta chains were read from a single sample in a study of PD-1 blockade in classical Hodgkin lymphoma. This table comes from immunoSEQ multiplex PCR, and its TCRdb copy is limited to in-frame clones, with some not included. Of 13,000 or so clones listed, just under 85% are singletons. Source: CD4+ T cells from blood, taken before the fourth cycle of nivolumab. All receptors come from a human donor with classical Hodgkin lymphoma. Both conserved end residues are part of each CDR3. The D gene is left open where the match is weak. Clone size is stated in some rows and not others, as once, few, many or a class when expanded.

D gene: -
J gene: TRBJ2-2
clone size: -
V gene: TRBV2
CDR3 DNA: TGTGCCAGCAGTTCGGACTCTTACACCGGGGAGCTGTTTTTT
CDR3 protein: CASSSDSYTGELFF

D gene: TRBD1
J gene: TRBJ2-3
clone size: -
V gene: TRBV2
CDR3 DNA: TGTGCCAGCTTCATCAGGGGGGATACGCAGTATTTT
CDR3 protein: CASFIRGDTQYF

D gene: -
J gene: TRBJ1-3
clone size: once
V gene: TRBV11-2
CDR3 DNA: TGTGCCAGCAGCTTAGTACAGACTAGAATCTCTGGAAACACCATATATTTT
CDR3 protein: CASSLVQTRISGNTIYF

D gene: -
J gene: TRBJ2-3
clone size: once
V gene: TRBV29-1
CDR3 DNA: TGCAGCGTTGATGCAGGGAAAAGCACAGATACGCAGTATTTT
CDR3 protein: CSVDAGKSTDTQYF

D gene: TRBD2
J gene: TRBJ2-1
clone size: -
V gene: TRBV9
CDR3 DNA: TGTGCCAGCAGCGTAGGGGGGACTAGCGTTAATGAGCAGTTCTTC
CDR3 protein: CASSVGGTSVNEQFF

D gene: TRBD1
J gene: TRBJ1-5
clone size: once
V gene: TRBV4-3
CDR3 DNA: TGCGCCAGCAGCGTAAGGACAGGGGGGAATCAGCCCCAGCATTTT
CDR3 protein: CASSVRTGGNQPQHF

D gene: TRBD1
J gene: TRBJ2-7
clone size: -
V gene: TRBV5-4
CDR3 DNA: TGTGCCAGCAGCTTGGACAGGGGAAGCTACGAGCAGTACTTC
CDR3 protein: CASSLDRGSYEQYF

D gene: -
J gene: TRBJ2-2
clone size: -
V gene: TRBV6-6
CDR3 DNA: TGTGCCAGCGGGGGGGCGCGAGCAACCGGGGAGCTGTTTTTT
CDR3 protein: CASGGARATGELFF

D gene: -
J gene: TRBJ2-1
clone size: few
V gene: TRBV6-6
CDR3 DNA: TGTGCCAGCAGTGGAATAGGCGGCAATGAGCAGTTCTTC
CDR3 protein: CASSGIGGNEQFF

D gene: -
J gene: TRBJ1-3
clone size: -
V gene: TRBV7-6
CDR3 DNA: TGTGCCAGCAGCTTAGGAGCGGGGGGAAGGAACACCATATATTTT
CDR3 protein: CASSLGAGGRNTIYF

D gene: -
J gene: TRBJ2-7
clone size: -
V gene: TRBV6-5
CDR3 DNA: TGTGCCAGCAGTCGGGACACCGGGACCTACGAGCAGTACTTC
CDR3 protein: CASSRDTGTYEQYF

D gene: -
J gene: TRBJ2-3
clone size: -
V gene: TRBV5-1
CDR3 DNA: TGCGCCAGCAGCTTGGCTAGCGGCACAGATACGCAGTATTTT
CDR3 protein: CASSLASGTDTQYF

D gene: -
J gene: TRBJ2-3
clone size: -
V gene: TRBV10-3
CDR3 DNA: TGTGCCAGTCAACTAGTCCGGGAGACAGATACGCAGTATTTT
CDR3 protein: CASQLVRETDTQYF

D gene: TRBD2
J gene: TRBJ2-7
clone size: -
V gene: TRBV4-3
CDR3 DNA: TGCGCCAGCTCCACGTCGGTTGCGGGAGGGGGCGAGCAGTACTTC
CDR3 protein: CASSTSVAGGGEQYF

D gene: TRBD1
J gene: TRBJ2-7
clone size: -
V gene: TRBV2
CDR3 DNA: TGTGCCAGCACCGGACAGGGGGCACTACTCGAGCAGTACTTC
CDR3 protein: CASTGQGALLEQYF

D gene: TRBD1
J gene: TRBJ2-7
clone size: -
V gene: TRBV9
CDR3 DNA: TGTGCCAGCAGCGCCGGGACAGGGGGCCCTTACGGGGAGCAGTACTTC
CDR3 protein: CASSAGTGGPYGEQYF

D gene: TRBD2
J gene: TRBJ2-3
clone size: -
V gene: TRBV7-3
CDR3 DNA: TGTGCCAGCAGCTTACTAGCGGGTCCCCTCGAAACGCAGTATTTT
CDR3 protein: CASSLLAGPLETQYF

D gene: TRBD2
J gene: TRBJ2-7
clone size: once
V gene: TRBV7-2
CDR3 DNA: TGTGCCAGCAGCATCTTTAGCGGGAGGAGGACCTACGAGCAGTACTTC
CDR3 protein: CASSIFSGRRTYEQYF

D gene: -
J gene: TRBJ1-2
clone size: -
V gene: TRBV5-4
CDR3 DNA: TGTGCCAGCAGCTTAGGACCCGGGCAGGGCTATGGCTACACCTTC
CDR3 protein: CASSLGPGQGYGYTF

D gene: -
J gene: TRBJ1-1
clone size: -
V gene: TRBV7-6
CDR3 DNA: TGTGCCAGCAGCTCCTCCATGAACACTGAAGCTTTCTTT
CDR3 protein: CASSSSMNTEAFF

D gene: -
J gene: TRBJ1-6
clone size: few
V gene: TRBV30
CDR3 DNA: TGTGCCTGGAGTTTTAGGGTGTCCTATAATTCACCCCTCCACTTT
CDR3 protein: CAWSFRVSYNSPLHF

D gene: -
J gene: TRBJ1-3
clone size: few
V gene: TRBV28
CDR3 DNA: TGTGCCAGCAGTTTAGGGACTGAAGGAAACACCATATATTTT
CDR3 protein: CASSLGTEGNTIYF

D gene: -
J gene: TRBJ1-1
clone size: -
V gene: TRBV18
CDR3 DNA: TGTGCCAGCTCACCCCCGGGGGGGTACACTGAAGCTTTCTTT
CDR3 protein: CASSPPGGYTEAFF

D gene: TRBD2
J gene: TRBJ2-6
clone size: -
V gene: TRBV5-5
CDR3 DNA: TGTGCCAGCAGCTTGTATGCGGGGGGGCCCGGGGCCAACGTCCTGACTTTC
CDR3 protein: CASSLYAGGPGANVLTF

D gene: TRBD2
J gene: TRBJ2-1
clone size: -
V gene: TRBV5-1
CDR3 DNA: TGCGCCAGCAGCCAGACGGGACTAGCGGGAGAGAATGAGCAGTTCTTC
CDR3 protein: CASSQTGLAGENEQFF

D gene: -
J gene: TRBJ1-1
clone size: -
V gene: TRBV29-1
CDR3 DNA: TGCAGCGTTGAAGGACAGATGAACACTGAAGCTTTCTTT
CDR3 protein: CSVEGQMNTEAFF

D gene: -
J gene: TRBJ2-3
clone size: -
V gene: TRBV30
CDR3 DNA: TGTGCCTGGAGTGAAGGATTTATTAGCACAGATACGCAGTATTTT
CDR3 protein: CAWSEGFISTDTQYF

D gene: -
J gene: TRBJ2-7
clone size: -
V gene: TRBV6-1
CDR3 DNA: TGTGCCAGCAGTCCCTCAGGGATATATGTCTACGAGCAGTACTTC
CDR3 protein: CASSPSGIYVYEQYF

D gene: -
J gene: TRBJ1-2
clone size: -
V gene: TRBV4-3
CDR3 DNA: TGCGCCAGCAGCCAACAGGGAATGGGCTATGGCTACACCTTC
CDR3 protein: CASSQQGMGYGYTF

D gene: -
J gene: TRBJ2-1
clone size: -
V gene: TRBV6-6
CDR3 DNA: TGTGCCAGCAGTTACGGAATGGGGCAGTTCTTC
CDR3 protein: CASSYGMGQFF

D gene: TRBD2
J gene: TRBJ2-5
clone size: -
V gene: TRBV27
CDR3 DNA: TGTGCCAGCAGTTTCTGGACTAGCGGAGAAGAGACCCAGTACTTC
CDR3 protein: CASSFWTSGEETQYF

D gene: -
J gene: TRBJ2-1
clone size: -
V gene: TRBV10-1
CDR3 DNA: TGCGCCAGCAGTGCGTCCTACAATGAGCAGTTCTTC
CDR3 protein: CASSASYNEQFF

D gene: -
J gene: TRBJ2-4
clone size: -
V gene: TRBV6-6
CDR3 DNA: TGTGCCAGCAGTTACTCTTTGGGGTCCAAAAACATTCAGTACTTC
CDR3 protein: CASSYSLGSKNIQYF

D gene: TRBD2
J gene: TRBJ2-3
clone size: -
V gene: TRBV6-1
CDR3 DNA: TGTGCCAGCAGAGCGGGGAAGGTTCCAGATACGCAGTATTTT
CDR3 protein: CASRAGKVPDTQYF

D gene: TRBD2
J gene: TRBJ2-1
clone size: -
V gene: TRBV7-9
CDR3 DNA: TGTGCCAGCAATATTATTCGGGGGCTAGCGGGAAGGGATGAGCAGTTCTTC
CDR3 protein: CASNIIRGLAGRDEQFF